This T cell receptor (beta chain) originates from a study of cytomegalovirus exposure and HLA in healthy donors. With 60 Vbeta and 13 Jbeta primers, the PCR was carried out. Clones were sequenced by immunoSEQ multiplex PCR, and TCRdb holds only the in-frame ones, with some missing. The sample yields some 200,000 clones, 79% seen once. There are a few counts of this clone. Its specificity is not known. The study's findings and limits: Researchers had no immune exposure information except CMV serostatus available. A missense DCLRE1C variant was associated with V- and J-gene trimming of TCR beta chains in a later analysis, and an independent cohort replicated the association. Associated with HLA alleles at 0.05 false discovery rate in a later analysis were approximately 17,000 TCR beta sequences.

The origin of this receptor is a woman aged 45-65 years in good health and CMV-seronegative. Input material: PBMCs.

The chain's CDR3 is CASSPGQGAIGELFF. In nucleotides, the CDR3 is TGTGCCAGCAGCCCGGGACAGGGGGCTATCGGGGAGCTGTTTTTT. V usage is TRBV7-7 and J usage is TRBJ2-2, with TRBD1 matching over 12 bases. J was trimmed by 7 bases and V by 5 bases; bases with no gene match: 5. Germline-derived CDR1 and CDR2 are SSHAT and FNYEAQ (reference sequence). This CDR3 is built from 15 residues.